This T cell receptor (beta chain) appears in the sequencing data of a study of cytomegalovirus exposure and HLA in healthy donors. General study findings and limits: In a later analysis, TCR beta V- and J-gene trimming showed a link to a missense DCLRE1C variant. Clonal expansion was found to be greater in HLA-associated TCR beta chains than in equally common others in a later analysis. Serostatus for CMV was the only available immune exposure information.

Of note for this clone: Its antigen is not identified. This sample includes further DNA sequences coding for the same CDR3.

Use of 60 Vbeta and 13 Jbeta primers characterized the PCR. Using immunoSEQ multiplex PCR, the repertoire was profiled, and TCRdb retains in-frame clones only, with some absent. The profile shows approximately 220,000 clones, over 70% of them singletons. The CDR3 is 13 amino acids. With 4 bases clipped from V and 1 base from J, the junction kept 1 base outside the gene matches. Germline V gene sequence: CDR1 SNHLY, CDR2 FYNNEI. Material: PBMCs. The chain links TRBV2 to TRBJ2-7, with TRBD1 matching over 7 bases. The sequence was obtained from a boy aged 2 to 9 in good health and CMV-seronegative. DNA for the CDR3: TGTGCCAGCAGTGTACAGGGGTCCTACGAGCAGTACTTC. Its translation is CASSVQGSYEQYF. Together with reference TRBV2 and TRBJ2-7, the CDR3 gives the full variable domain: EPEVTQTPSHQVTQMGQEVILRCVPISNHLYFYWYRQILGQKVEFLVSFYNNEISEKSEIFDDQFSVERPDGSNFTLKIRSTKLEDSAMYFCASSVQGSYEQYFGPGTRLTVT.